A single sample gave rise to the 6 T cell receptor beta chains below, sequenced in a study of T cells after posttransplantation cyclophosphamide. Repertoires were generated with immunoSEQ multiplex PCR, while TCRdb's copy carries only in-frame clones and drops some. This sample carries approximately 40,000 clones, none of them present only once. The specimen was PBMCs. The source of these receptors is a man aged 35-49 years in good health, CMV-negative, and a related stem cell transplant donor.

This clone was recorded at least ten times. The V call is TRBV6-5, the J call TRBJ2-7; 11 nucleotides align to TRBD2. In germline, CDR1 is MNHEY, CDR2 SVGAGI. The CDR3 sequence is 15 residues long. V trimming: 2 bases; J trimming: 7 bases; junction bases outside the gene matches: 7. In DNA form, the CDR3 reads TGTGCCAGCAGTTACCGTAGCGGGGGGGCATGGGAGCAGTACTTC. Amino acid sequence: CASSYRSGGAWEQYF.

The sample holds many counts of this clone. This chain links TRBV9 with TRBJ2-2; 12 positions match TRBD2. The germline CDR1 and CDR2 sequences are SGDLS and YYNGEE. The CDR3 runs 16 residues. With 3 bases clipped from V and 7 bases from J, the junction kept 7 bases outside the gene matches. As DNA, the CDR3 is TGTGCCAGCAGCGCCCGGACTAGCGGGACCGTCGGGGAGCTGTTTTTT. Translation gives CASSARTSGTVGELFF.

This clone was counted at least ten times. The chain has TRBV10-3 and TRBJ1-1; D not certain. This CDR3 contains 12 residues. V lost 4 bases to trimming and J lost 3 bases, with 6 bases between them. Germline assignment: CDR1 ENHRY and CDR2 SYGVKD. The CDR3 region has the DNA TGTGCCATCAGTGGCGGGGACACTGAAGCTTTCTTT. Its protein product is CAISGGDTEAFF.

This clone was picked up many times. In DNA form, the CDR3 reads TGTGCCAGCTCACGAGACAGGGGTGCCGATCAGCCCCAGCATTTT. It yields the protein CASSRDRGADQPQHF. The V and J genes are TRBV18 and TRBJ1-5; 8 bases line up with TRBD1. The CDR3 spans 15 residues. With 4 bases clipped from V and 5 bases from J, the junction kept 7 bases outside the gene matches. Germline values: CDR1 KGHSH, CDR2 LQKENI.

In its sample, this clone was seen many times. The chain combines TRBV7-6 with TRBJ1-1, with D possibly matching TRBD1 (6 bases). V lost 2 bases and J 0 bases, leaving 10 bases between the germline ends. Per the germline V gene, CDR1 is SGHVS and CDR2 is FNYEAQ. The CDR3 sequence is 15 residues long. The CDR3 sequence: CASSLPTGMNTEAFF. The CDR3 DNA reads TGTGCCAGCAGCTTACCGACAGGCATGAACACTGAAGCTTTCTTT.

This clone was detected many times. The rearrangement uses TRBV5-4 and TRBJ2-1; 12 nucleotides match TRBD2. Germline V gene sequence: CDR1 SGHNT, CDR2 YYREEE (reference sequence). Trimming cost V 5 bases and J 7 bases; bases outside gene matches: 7. This CDR3 region has 15 residues. CDR3 sequence (DNA): TGTGCCAGCAGGAACGGACTAGCGGGGAATAATGAGCAGTTCTTC. Translating it yields CASRNGLAGNNEQFF.